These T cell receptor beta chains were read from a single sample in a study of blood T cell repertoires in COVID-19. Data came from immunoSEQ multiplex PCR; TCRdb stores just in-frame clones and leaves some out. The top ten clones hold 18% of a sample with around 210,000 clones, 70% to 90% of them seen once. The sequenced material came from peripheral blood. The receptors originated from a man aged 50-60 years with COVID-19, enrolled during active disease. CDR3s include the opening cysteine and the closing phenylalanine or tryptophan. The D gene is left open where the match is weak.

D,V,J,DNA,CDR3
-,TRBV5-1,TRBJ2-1,TGCGCCAGCAGCTTTGGACAGCCTTCTAATGAGCAGTTCTTC,CASSFGQPSNEQFF
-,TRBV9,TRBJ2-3,TGTGCCAGCAGCGTAGAATCTGGTAGCCCAGATACGCAGTATTTT,CASSVESGSPDTQYF
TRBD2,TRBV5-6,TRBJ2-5,TGTGCCAGCAGCTGGGGCGAGGGGAGGGTGACCCAGTACTTC,CASSWGEGRVTQYF
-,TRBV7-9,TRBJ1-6,TGTGCCAGCAGCTTAACAACAGCGGATTCACCCCTCCACTTT,CASSLTTADSPLHF
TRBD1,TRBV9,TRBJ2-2,TGTGCCAGCAGCGTATTCGGACAGGGCACCGGGGAGCTGTTTTTT,CASSVFGQGTGELFF
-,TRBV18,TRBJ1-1,TGTGCCAGCCGCATAGGCAGGGCGAACACTGAAGCTTTCTTT,CASRIGRANTEAFF
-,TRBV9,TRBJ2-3,TGTGCCAGCAGCTCGGCCGGAGGAGATACGCAGTATTTT,CASSSAGGDTQYF
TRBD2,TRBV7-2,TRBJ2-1,TGTGCCAGCAGCTTATGGGCGGGGGGTATGAATGAGCAGTTCTTC,CASSLWAGGMNEQFF
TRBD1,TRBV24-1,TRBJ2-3,TGTGCCACCAGTGATGAACCGGGACAGGGTCTTCATACGCAGTATTTT,CATSDEPGQGLHTQYF
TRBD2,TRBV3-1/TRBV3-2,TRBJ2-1,TGTGCCAGCAGCCAAGATTTTCTAGCGGGAGATCATGAGCAGTTCTTC,CASSQDFLAGDHEQFF
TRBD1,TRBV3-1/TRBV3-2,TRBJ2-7,TGTGCCAGCAGCAAACAGGGGGTCGATTCCTACGAGCAGTACTTC,CASSKQGVDSYEQYF
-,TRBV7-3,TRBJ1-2,TGTGCCAGCAGCTTAAATGAGGGACTCTATGGCTACACCTTC,CASSLNEGLYGYTF
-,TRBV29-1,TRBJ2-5,TGCAGCGTTGAAGGTTCGGGAAAGCGGTATGAGACCCAGTACTTC,CSVEGSGKRYETQYF
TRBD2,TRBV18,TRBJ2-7,TGTGCCAGCTCACCGCCGGGGAGGGGTGGGGAGCAGTACTTC,CASSPPGRGGEQYF
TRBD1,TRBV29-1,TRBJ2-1,TGCAGCGTGAGACAGGGCTACAATGAGCAGTTCTTC,CSVRQGYNEQFF
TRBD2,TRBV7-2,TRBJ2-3,TGTGCCAGCAGCTTAGCGCTCGGGGGGAGCACAGATACGCAGTATTTT,CASSLALGGSTDTQYF
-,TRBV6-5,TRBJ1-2,TGTGCCAGCAGCCTCAGGGGTGGGCCAATGAGAGGCTACACCTTC,CASSLRGGPMRGYTF